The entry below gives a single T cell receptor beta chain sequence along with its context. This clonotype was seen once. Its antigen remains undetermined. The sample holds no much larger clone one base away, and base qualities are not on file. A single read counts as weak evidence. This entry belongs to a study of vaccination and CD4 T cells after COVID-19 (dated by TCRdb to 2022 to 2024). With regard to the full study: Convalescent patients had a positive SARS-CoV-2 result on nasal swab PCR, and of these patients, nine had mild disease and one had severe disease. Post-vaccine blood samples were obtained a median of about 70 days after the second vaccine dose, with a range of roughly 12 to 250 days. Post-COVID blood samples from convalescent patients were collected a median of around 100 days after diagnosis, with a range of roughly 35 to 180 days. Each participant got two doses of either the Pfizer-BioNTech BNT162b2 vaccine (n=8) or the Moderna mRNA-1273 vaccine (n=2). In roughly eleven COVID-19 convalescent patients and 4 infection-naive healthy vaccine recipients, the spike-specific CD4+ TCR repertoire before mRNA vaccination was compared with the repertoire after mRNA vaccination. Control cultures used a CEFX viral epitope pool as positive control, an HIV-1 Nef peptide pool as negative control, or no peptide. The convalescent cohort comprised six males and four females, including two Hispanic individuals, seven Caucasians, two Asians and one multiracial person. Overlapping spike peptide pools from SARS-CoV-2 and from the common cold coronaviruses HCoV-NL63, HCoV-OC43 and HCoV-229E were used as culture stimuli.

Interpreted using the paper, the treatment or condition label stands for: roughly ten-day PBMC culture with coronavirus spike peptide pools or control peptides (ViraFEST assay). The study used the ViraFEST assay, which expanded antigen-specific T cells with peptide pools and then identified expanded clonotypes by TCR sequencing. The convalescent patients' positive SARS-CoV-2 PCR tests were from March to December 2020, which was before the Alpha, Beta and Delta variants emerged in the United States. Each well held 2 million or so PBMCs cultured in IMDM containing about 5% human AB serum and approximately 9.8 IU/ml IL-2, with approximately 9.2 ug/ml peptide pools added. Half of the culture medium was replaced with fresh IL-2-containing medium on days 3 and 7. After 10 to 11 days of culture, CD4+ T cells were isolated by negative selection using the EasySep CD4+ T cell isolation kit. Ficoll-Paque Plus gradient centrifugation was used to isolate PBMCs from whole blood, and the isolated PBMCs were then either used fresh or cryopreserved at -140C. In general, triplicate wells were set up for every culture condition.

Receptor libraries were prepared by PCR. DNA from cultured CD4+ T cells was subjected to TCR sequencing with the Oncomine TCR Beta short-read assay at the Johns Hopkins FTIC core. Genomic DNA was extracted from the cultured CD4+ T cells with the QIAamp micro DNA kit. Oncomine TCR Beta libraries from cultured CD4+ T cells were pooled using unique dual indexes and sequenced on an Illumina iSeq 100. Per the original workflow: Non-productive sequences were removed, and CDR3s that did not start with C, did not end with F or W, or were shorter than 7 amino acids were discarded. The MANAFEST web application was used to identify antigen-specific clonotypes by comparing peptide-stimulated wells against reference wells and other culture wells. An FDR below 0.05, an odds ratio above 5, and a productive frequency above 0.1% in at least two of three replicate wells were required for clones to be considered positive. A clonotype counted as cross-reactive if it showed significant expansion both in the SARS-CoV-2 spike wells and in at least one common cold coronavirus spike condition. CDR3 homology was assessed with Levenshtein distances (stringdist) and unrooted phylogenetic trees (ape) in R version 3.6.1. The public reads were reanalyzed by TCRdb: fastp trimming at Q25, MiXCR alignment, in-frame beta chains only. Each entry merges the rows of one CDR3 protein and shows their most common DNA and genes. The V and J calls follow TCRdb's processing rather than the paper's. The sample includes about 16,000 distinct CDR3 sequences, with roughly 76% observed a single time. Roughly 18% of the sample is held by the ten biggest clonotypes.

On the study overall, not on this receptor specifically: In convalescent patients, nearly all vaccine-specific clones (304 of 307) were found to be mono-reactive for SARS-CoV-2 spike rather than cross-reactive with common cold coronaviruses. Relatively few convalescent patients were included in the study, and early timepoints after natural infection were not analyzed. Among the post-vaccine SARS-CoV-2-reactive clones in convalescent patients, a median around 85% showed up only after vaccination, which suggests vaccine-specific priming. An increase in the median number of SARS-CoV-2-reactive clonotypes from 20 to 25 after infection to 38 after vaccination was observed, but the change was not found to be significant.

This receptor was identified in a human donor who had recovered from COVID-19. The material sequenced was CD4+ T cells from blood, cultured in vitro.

The CDR3 is CASSWWVRDADTQYF. The nucleotide sequence reads as follows: TGCGCCAGCAGCTGGTGGGTCAGGGACGCAGATACGCAGTATTTT. Rearrangement joined TRBV5-1 to TRBJ2-3; the D match is possibly TRBD1 or TRBD2, with 5 bases aligned in each. The cysteine opens and the phenylalanine closes a CDR3 of 15 amino acids. The read is trimmed to its CDR3 DNA, 45 bases read in frame from base 1. The germline ends are 15 bases apart after V is trimmed by 3 bases and J by 4 bases. CDR1 SGHRS and CDR2 YFSETQ were looked up in the germline V gene.